This T cell receptor (beta chain) was sequenced during a study of response to subunit inactivated influenza vaccine. Notes on the study in general: The authors offered the suggestion that each seasonal influenza vaccination recruits few new T cells.

Per germline, CDR1 MNHNS and CDR2 SASEGT. CDR3 length: 16 amino acids. Trimming at V came to 7 bases and at J to 0 bases, leaving 11 bases not matched to a gene. As for this clonotype: No antigen is known for it.

TCRdb redid the calling of the RT-PCR reads with MiXCR, one entry per CDR3 protein. This sample has more than 600,000 distinct CDR3 sequences, with under 20% found just once. The material sequenced was PBMCs from blood, taken approximately 5 days after vaccination. The rearrangement uses TRBV6-1 and TRBJ1-1, with 7 bases lining up with TRBD1. The sequence came from a man aged 50 or older who received an inactivated influenza vaccine. The CDR3 is CASTKGQTTMNTEAFF. The CDR3 nucleotides are TGTGCCAGCACCAAGGGACAGACAACAATGAACACTGAAGCTTTCTTT.